These 13 T cell receptor beta chains originate from one sample sequenced in a study of a mutant IDH1 vaccine in newly diagnosed glioma. Generated by immunoSEQ multiplex PCR, the TCRdb table keeps only in-frame clones and is missing some. The sample carries some 68,000 clones, 79% recorded once. The sample's time point: baseline, week 1 (first vaccination visit). Treatment defined: pre-vaccination baseline after standard-of-care therapy. The material was PBMCs, obtained from a glioma patient treated with radiotherapy, temozolomide or both. The source of these receptors is a man in his forties or fifties with glioma.

This clone was counted a single time. The chain recombines TRBV2 with TRBJ2-5; 10 nucleotides align to TRBD2. CDR1 and CDR2 from the germline V gene are SNHLY and FYNNEI. V gave up 0 bases and J gave up 8 bases; unmatched junction bases: 6. The length of the CDR3 is 15 residues. CDR3 DNA sequence: TGTGCCAGCAGTGAAGCCAGCGGGGGGGCGGGAACCCAGTACTTC. It is translated as CASSEASGGAGTQYF.

This chain uses TRBV30 with TRBJ1-2; D unresolved. This CDR3 region has 13 residues. Looked up from germline, CDR1 is GTSNPN and CDR2 is SVGIG (reference sequence). The V end lost 2 bases, the J end lost 2 bases, and 9 bases lay between the germline ends. CDR3 coding DNA: TGTGCCTGGAGTAAAGGACGAAACTATGGCTACACCTTC. The encoded protein is CAWSKGRNYGYTF.

The rearrangement joins TRBV6-1 to TRBJ1-2; D gene ambiguous. There are 13 residues in the CDR3. Germline CDR1 is MNHNS and CDR2 is SASEGT. Trimming shortened V by 10 bases and J by 1 base, and 13 bases separated the two germline ends. The CDR3 coding sequence is TGTGCCACCCTAGGGCTCGGTAACTATGGCTACACCTTC. This encodes CATLGLGNYGYTF.

This clone was found a few times. The DNA for the CDR3 is TGTGCCAGCAAATTCGGCAATGAGCAGTTCTTC. Translation gives CASKFGNEQFF. This sequence joins TRBV27 and TRBJ2-1, with D uncertain. Germline V gene lookup returns CDR1 MNHEY and CDR2 SMNVEV (reference sequence). The CDR3 loop spans 11 amino acids. V was cut by 7 bases and J by 6 bases, with 7 bases left in between.

The chain employs TRBV9 and TRBJ1-1; D gene ambiguous. The CDR3 extends over 14 amino acids. V was clipped by 4 bases and J by 2 bases, with 12 bases between them. CDR1 is SGDLS and CDR2 is YYNGEE in the germline V gene. CDR3 coding DNA: TGTGCCAGCAGCATGGGCCCCTCTAACACTGAAGCTTTCTTT. It codes for CASSMGPSNTEAFF. The variable domain in full, with the rest retrieved from reference TRBV9 and TRBJ1-1, is DSGVTQTPKHLITATGQRVTLRCSPRSGDLSVYWYQQSLDQGLQFLIQYYNGEERAKGNILERFSAQQFPDLHSELNLSSLELGDSALYFCASSMGPSNTEAFFGQGTRLTVV.

The V gene is TRBV7-2, the J gene TRBJ2-5; TRBD2 aligns across 10 bases. CDR3 size: 15 residues. V was clipped by 4 bases and J by 5 bases; unmatched bases: 7. Germline CDR1 is SGHTA and CDR2 is FQGNSA. DNA of the CDR3: TGTGCCAGCAGCTCCAGCGGGGGGGCCTTGGAGACCCAGTACTTC. Its translation is CASSSSGGALETQYF. The full variable domain, rest sourced from reference TRBV7-2 and TRBJ2-5, is GAGVSQSPSNKVTEKGKDVELRCDPISGHTALYWYRQSLGQGLEFLIYFQGNSAPDKSGLPSDRFSAERTGGSVSTLTIQRTQQEDSAVYLCASSSSGGALETQYFGPGTRLLVL.

This chain joins TRBV7-8 and TRBJ2-7; D uncertain. The CDR3 covers 15 residues. The germline V and J ends were trimmed by 3 bases and 2 bases, with 14 bases remaining between them. Germline V gene lookup returns CDR1 SGHVS and CDR2 FQNEAQ. CDR3 protein: CASSFSLGRTYEQYF. CDR3 DNA sequence: TGTGCCAGCAGCTTTTCCCTCGGCAGGACCTACGAGCAGTACTTC.

The chain is built from TRBV19 and TRBJ2-3; D not certain. There are 15 residues in the CDR3. Trimming stripped 8 bases from V and 2 bases from J, with 17 bases between. Germline CDR1 is LNHDA and CDR2 is SQIVND (reference sequence). The CDR3 nucleotides read TGTGCCAGTCAGGCGCAAGTGCCACACACAGATACGCAGTATTTT. Its protein product is CASQAQVPHTDTQYF.

The chain joins TRBV7-2 to TRBJ1-2; D gene ambiguous. Trimming took off 2 bases at V and 6 bases at J, with 16 bases between the two ends. The CDR3 covers 15 residues. The germline V gene encodes CDR1 SGHTA and CDR2 FQGNSA. CDR3 protein: CASSLTTLGVNGYTF. For the CDR3, the DNA is TGTGCCAGCAGCTTAACCACCCTCGGCGTCAATGGCTACACCTTC.

This chain joins TRBV2 and TRBJ2-1, with no clear D. Germline CDR1 and CDR2: SNHLY and FYNNEI. V shed 7 bases and J shed 5 bases, with 12 bases lying between them. The CDR3 is 13 amino acids. CDR3 amino acids: CASKTSVNNEQFF. The CDR3 nucleotides are TGTGCCAGCAAAACCAGCGTCAACAATGAGCAGTTCTTC.

The chain links TRBV6-5 to TRBJ1-5; a weak D match, TRBD1 (5 bases). The CDR3 spans 15 residues. Trimming stripped 6 bases from V and 0 bases from J, with 12 bases between. Germline V gene lookup returns CDR1 MNHEY and CDR2 SVGAGI. The CDR3 is CASRVGTLSNQPQHF. The CDR3 nucleotides read TGTGCCAGCAGGGTAGGGACCCTTAGCAATCAGCCCCAGCATTTT.

This chain uses TRBV4-2 with TRBJ1-1; 8 bases fit TRBD1. Germline V gives CDR1 LGHNA, CDR2 YNFKEQ. V trimming: 3 bases; J trimming: 0 bases; junction bases outside the gene matches: 9. CDR3 length: 17 amino acids. The CDR3 loop reads CASSQGRQGIVNTEAFF. CDR3 nucleotides: TGTGCCAGCAGCCAGGGAAGACAGGGGATTGTGAACACTGAAGCTTTCTTT.

This chain connects TRBV10-3 to TRBJ1-2; unclear D gene. V lost 7 bases and J 4 bases, leaving 16 bases between the germline ends. Germline CDR1 and CDR2: ENHRY and SYGVKD. This CDR3 spans 14 amino acids. CDR3 coding DNA: TGTGCCATCAAACCTACCCACAGTGGCTATGGCTACACCTTC. Protein product: CAIKPTHSGYGYTF.